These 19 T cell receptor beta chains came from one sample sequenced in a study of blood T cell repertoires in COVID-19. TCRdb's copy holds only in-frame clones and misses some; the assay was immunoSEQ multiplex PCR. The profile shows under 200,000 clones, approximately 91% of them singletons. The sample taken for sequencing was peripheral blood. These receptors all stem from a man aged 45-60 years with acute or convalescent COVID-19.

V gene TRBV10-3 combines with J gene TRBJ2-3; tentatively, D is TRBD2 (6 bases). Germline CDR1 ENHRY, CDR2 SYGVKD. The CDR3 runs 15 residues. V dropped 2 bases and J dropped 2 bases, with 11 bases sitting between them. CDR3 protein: CAISEGGIYTDTQYF. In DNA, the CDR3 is TGTGCCATCAGTGAGGGGGGGATCTACACAGATACGCAGTATTTT.

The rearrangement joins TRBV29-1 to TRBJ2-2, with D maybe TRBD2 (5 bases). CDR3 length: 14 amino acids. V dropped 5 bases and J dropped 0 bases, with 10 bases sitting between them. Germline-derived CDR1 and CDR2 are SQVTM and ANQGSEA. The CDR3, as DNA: TGCAGCGTTCATGGAGGAACGAACACCGGGGAGCTGTTTTTT. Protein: CSVHGGTNTGELFF.

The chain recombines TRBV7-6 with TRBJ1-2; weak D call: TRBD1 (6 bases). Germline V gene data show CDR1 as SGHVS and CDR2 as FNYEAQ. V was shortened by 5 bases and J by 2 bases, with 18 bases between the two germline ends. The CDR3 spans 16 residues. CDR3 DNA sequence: TGTGCCAGCAGCCCCCCTAGGGACATCCTAAACTATGGCTACACCTTC. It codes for CASSPPRDILNYGYTF. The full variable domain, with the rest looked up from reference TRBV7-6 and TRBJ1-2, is GAGVSQSPRYKVTKRGQDVALRCDPISGHVSLYWYRQALGQGPEFLTYFNYEAQQDKSGLPNDRFSAERPEGSISTLTIQRTEQRDSAMYRCASSPPRDILNYGYTFGSGTRLTVV.

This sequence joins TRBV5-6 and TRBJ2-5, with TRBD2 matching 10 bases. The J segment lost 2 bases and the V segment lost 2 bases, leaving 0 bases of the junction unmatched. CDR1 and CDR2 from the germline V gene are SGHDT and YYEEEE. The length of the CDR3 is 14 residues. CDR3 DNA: TGTGCCAGCAGCTTTAGCGGGGGGCAAGAGACCCAGTACTTC. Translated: CASSFSGGQETQYF.

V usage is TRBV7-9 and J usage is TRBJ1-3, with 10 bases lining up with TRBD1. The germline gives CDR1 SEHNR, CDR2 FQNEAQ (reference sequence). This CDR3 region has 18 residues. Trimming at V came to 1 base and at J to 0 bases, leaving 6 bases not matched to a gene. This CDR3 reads CASSLGDRGRISGNTIYF. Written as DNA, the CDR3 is TGTGCCAGCAGCTTAGGGGACAGGGGAAGGATCTCTGGAAACACCATATATTTT. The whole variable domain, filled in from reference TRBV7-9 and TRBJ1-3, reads DTGVSQNPRHKITKRGQNVTFRCDPISEHNRLYWYRQTLGQGPEFLTYFQNEAQLEKSRLLSDRFSAERPKGSFSTLEIQRTEQGDSAMYLCASSLGDRGRISGNTIYFGEGSWLTVV.

CDR3 sequence reads: CASSDRGGQSYQETQYF. DNA of the CDR3: TGTGCCAGCAGTGATAGGGGGGGCCAGTCGTACCAAGAGACCCAGTACTTC. The gene calls are TRBV2 and TRBJ2-5; D is perhaps TRBD2 (7 bases). The V gene lost 3 bases and the J gene lost 0 bases, with 17 bases spanning the gap. Germline lookup yields CDR1 SNHLY and CDR2 FYNNEI. This CDR3 contains 17 residues. Looking up the rest from reference TRBV2 and TRBJ2-5 gives the full variable domain: EPEVTQTPSHQVTQMGQEVILRCVPISNHLYFYWYRQILGQKVEFLVSFYNNEISEKSEIFDDQFSVERPDGSNFTLKIRSTKLEDSAMYFCASSDRGGQSYQETQYFGPGTRLLVL.

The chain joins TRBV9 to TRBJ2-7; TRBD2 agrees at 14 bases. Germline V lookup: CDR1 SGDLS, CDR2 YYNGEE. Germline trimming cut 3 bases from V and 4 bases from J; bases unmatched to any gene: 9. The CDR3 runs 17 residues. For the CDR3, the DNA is TGTGCCAGCAGCGAGGGGACTAGCGGGAGCGGTTTTTACGAGCAGTACTTC. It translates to CASSEGTSGSGFYEQYF.

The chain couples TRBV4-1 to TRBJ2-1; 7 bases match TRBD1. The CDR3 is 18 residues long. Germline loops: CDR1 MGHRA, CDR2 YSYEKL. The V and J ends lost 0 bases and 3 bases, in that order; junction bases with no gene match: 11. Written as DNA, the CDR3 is TGCGCCAGCAGCCAAGATCGACTTAATAGGGACAGCTACAATGAGCAGTTCTTC. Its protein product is CASSQDRLNRDSYNEQFF.

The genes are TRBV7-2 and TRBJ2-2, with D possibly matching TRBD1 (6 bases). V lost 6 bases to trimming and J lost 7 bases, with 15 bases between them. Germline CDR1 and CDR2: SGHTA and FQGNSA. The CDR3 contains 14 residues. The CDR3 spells CASRLTGWGGELFF. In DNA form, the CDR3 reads TGTGCCAGCAGACTCACAGGGTGGGGCGGGGAGCTGTTTTTT.

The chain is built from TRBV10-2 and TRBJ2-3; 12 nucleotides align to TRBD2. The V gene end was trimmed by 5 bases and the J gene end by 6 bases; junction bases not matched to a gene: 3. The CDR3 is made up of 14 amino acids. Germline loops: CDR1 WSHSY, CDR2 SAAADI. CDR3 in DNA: TGCGCCAGCAGTACTAGCGGGGGGCTTGATACGCAGTATTTT. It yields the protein CASSTSGGLDTQYF.

CDR3 DNA: TGCGCCAGCAGACAAACACTAGCTAACTATGGCTACACCTTC. Amino acid sequence: CASRQTLANYGYTF. The J gene is TRBJ1-2, the V gene TRBV4-1, with unresolved D. The CDR3 length is 14 residues. Looked up from germline, CDR1 is MGHRA and CDR2 is YSYEKL. The ends were cut back, 6 bases at V and 0 bases at J, with 11 bases in the middle.

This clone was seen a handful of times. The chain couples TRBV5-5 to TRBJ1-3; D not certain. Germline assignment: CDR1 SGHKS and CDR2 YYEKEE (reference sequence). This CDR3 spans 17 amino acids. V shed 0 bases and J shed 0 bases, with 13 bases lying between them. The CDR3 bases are TGTGCCAGCAGCTTGGATAACAGACGCTACTCTGGAAACACCATATATTTT. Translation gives CASSLDNRRYSGNTIYF. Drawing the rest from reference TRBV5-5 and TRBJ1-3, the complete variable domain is DAGVTQSPTHLIKTRGQQVTLRCSPISGHKSVSWYQQVLGQGPQFIFQYYEKEERGRGNFPDRFSARQFPNYSSELNVNALLLGDSALYLCASSLDNRRYSGNTIYFGEGSWLTVV.

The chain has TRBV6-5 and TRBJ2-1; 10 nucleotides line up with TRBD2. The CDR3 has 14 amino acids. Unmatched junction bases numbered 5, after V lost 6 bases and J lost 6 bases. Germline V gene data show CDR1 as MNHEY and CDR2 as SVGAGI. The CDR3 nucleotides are TGTGCCAGCAGCAGGAGCGGGGGGGCCAATGAGCAGTTCTTC. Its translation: CASSRSGGANEQFF.

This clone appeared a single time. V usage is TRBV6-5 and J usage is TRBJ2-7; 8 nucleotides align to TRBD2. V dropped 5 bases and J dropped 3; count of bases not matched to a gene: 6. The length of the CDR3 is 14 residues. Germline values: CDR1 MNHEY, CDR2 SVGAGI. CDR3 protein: CASSRGLDGYEQYF. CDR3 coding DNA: TGTGCCAGCAGTAGGGGACTAGATGGCTACGAGCAGTACTTC.

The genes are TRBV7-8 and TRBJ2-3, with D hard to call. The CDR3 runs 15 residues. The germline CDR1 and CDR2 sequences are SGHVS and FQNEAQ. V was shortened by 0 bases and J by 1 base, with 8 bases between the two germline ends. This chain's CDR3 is CASSLAVAGTDTQYF. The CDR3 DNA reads TGTGCCAGCAGCTTAGCGGTGGCGGGCACAGATACGCAGTATTTT.

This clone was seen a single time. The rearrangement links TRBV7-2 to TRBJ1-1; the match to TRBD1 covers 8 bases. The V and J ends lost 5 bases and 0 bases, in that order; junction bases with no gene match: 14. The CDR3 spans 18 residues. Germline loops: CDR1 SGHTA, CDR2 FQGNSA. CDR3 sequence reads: CASSPPTDRVLMNTEAFF. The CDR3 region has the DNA TGTGCCAGCAGCCCACCTACGGACAGGGTACTAATGAACACTGAAGCTTTCTTT. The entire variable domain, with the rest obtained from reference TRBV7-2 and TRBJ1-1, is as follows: GAGVSQSPSNKVTEKGKDVELRCDPISGHTALYWYRQSLGQGLEFLIYFQGNSAPDKSGLPSDRFSAERTGGSVSTLTIQRTQQEDSAVYLCASSPPTDRVLMNTEAFFGQGTRLTVV.

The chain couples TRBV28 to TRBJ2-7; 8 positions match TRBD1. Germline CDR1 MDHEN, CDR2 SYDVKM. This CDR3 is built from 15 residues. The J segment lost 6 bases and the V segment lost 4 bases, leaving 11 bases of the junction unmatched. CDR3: CASSSPDRVLVEQYF. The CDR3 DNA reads TGTGCCAGCAGTTCCCCGGACAGGGTCCTAGTCGAGCAGTACTTC. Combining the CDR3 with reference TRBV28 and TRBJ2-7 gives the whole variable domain DVKVTQSSRYLVKRTGEKVFLECVQDMDHENMFWYRQDPGLGLRLIYFSYDVKMKEKGDIPEGYSVSREKKERFSLILESASTNQTSMYLCASSSPDRVLVEQYFGPGTRLTVT.

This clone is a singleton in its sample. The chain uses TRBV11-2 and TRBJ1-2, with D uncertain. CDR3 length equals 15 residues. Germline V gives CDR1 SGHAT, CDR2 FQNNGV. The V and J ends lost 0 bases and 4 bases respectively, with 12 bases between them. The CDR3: CASSLDGRISYGYTF. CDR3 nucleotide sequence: TGTGCCAGCAGCTTAGATGGGCGAATATCCTATGGCTACACCTTC.

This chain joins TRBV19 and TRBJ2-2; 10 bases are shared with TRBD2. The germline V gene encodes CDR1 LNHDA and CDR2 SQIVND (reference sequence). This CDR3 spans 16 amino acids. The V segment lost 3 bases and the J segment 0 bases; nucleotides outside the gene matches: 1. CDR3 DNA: TGTGCCAGTAGTATTACTAGCGGGGCGAACACCGGGGAGCTGTTTTTT. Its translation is CASSITSGANTGELFF.